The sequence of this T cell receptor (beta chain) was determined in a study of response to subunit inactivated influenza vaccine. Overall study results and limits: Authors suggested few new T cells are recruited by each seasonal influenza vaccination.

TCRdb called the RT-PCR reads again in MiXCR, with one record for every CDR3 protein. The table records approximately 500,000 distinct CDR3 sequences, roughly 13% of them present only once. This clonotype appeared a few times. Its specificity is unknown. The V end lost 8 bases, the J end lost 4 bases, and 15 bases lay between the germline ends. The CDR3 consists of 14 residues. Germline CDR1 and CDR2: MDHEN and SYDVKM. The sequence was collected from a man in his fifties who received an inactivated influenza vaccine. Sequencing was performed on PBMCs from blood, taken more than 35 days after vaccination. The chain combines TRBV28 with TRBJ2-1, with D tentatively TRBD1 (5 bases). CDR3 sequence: CASAKGVGYNEQFF. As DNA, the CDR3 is TGTGCCAGCGCTAAAGGGGTTGGTTACAATGAGCAGTTCTTC.